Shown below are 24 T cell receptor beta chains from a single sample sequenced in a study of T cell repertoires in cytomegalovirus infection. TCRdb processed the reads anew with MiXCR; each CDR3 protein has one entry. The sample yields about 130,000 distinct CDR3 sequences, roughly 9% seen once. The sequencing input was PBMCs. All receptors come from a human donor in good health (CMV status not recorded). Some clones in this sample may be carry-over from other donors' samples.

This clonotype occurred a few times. CDR3: CASSPKDRAQSDEQFF. The CDR3 bases are TGTGCCAGCAGCCCAAAGGACAGAGCTCAGAGCGATGAGCAGTTCTTC. The V call is TRBV7-8, the J call TRBJ2-1, with D perhaps matching TRBD1 (6 bases). Between the trimmed V and J ends, which lost 5 bases and 8 bases, there was a span of 22 bases. The CDR3 has 16 residues. The germline CDR1 and CDR2 sequences are SGHVS and FQNEAQ.

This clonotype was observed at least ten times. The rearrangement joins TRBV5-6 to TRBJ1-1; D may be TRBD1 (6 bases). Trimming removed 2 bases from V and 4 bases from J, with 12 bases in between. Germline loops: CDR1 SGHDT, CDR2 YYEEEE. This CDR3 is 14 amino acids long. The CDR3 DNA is TGTGCCAGCAGCTTCCGGGGGCCGGCCACTGAAGCTTTCTTT. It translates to CASSFRGPATEAFF.

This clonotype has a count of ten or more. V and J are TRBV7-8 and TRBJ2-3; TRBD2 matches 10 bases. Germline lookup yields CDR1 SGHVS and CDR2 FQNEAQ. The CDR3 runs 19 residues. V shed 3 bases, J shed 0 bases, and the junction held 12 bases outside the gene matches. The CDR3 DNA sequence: TGTGCCAGCAGCTTTCATAGGTCTAGCGGGGGAGCTAGCACAGATACGCAGTATTTT. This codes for CASSFHRSSGGASTDTQYF.

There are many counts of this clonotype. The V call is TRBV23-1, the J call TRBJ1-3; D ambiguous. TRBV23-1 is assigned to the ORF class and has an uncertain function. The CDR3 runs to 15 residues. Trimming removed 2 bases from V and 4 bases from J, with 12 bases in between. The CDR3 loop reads CASSQKGRAGNTIYF. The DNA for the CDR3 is TGCGCCAGCAGTCAAAAAGGACGCGCCGGAAACACCATATATTTT.

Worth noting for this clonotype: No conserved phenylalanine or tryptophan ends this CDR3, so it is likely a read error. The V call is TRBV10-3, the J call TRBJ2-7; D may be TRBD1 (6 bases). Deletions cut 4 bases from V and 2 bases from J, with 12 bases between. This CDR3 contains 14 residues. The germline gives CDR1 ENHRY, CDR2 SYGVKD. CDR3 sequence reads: CAISAGQLAYEQYC. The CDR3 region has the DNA TGTGCCATCAGTGCCGGACAGTTAGCCTACGAGCAGTACTGC.

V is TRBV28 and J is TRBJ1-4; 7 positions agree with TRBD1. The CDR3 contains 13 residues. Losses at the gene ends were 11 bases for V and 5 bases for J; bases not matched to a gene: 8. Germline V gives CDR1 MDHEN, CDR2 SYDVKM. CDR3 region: CAVQGTVNEKLFF. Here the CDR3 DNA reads TGTGCCGTCCAAGGGACAGTAAATGAAAAACTGTTTTTT. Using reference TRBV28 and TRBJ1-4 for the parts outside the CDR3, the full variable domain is DVKVTQSSRYLVKRTGEKVFLECVQDMDHENMFWYRQDPGLGLRLIYFSYDVKMKEKGDIPEGYSVSREKKERFSLILESASTNQTSMYLCAVQGTVNEKLFFGSGTQLSVL.

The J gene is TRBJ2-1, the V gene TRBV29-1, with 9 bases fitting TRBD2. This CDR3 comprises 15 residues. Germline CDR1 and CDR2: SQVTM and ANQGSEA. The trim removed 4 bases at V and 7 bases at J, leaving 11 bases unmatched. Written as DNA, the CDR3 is TGCAGCGTTGGCGGGGGGGCGCAAACTGGGAATGAGCAGTTCTTC. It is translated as CSVGGGAQTGNEQFF.

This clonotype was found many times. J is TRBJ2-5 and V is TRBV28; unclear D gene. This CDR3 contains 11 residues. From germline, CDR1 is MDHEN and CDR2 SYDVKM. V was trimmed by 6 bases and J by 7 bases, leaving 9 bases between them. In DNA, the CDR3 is TGTGCCAGCAGAGATCTCTGGACCCAGTACTTC. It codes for CASRDLWTQYF.

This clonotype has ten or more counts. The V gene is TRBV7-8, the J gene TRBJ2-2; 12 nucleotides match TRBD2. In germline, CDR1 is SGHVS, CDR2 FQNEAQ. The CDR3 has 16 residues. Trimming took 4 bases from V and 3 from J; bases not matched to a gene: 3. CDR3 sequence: CASSSGLAGHTGELFF. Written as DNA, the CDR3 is TGTGCCAGCAGCTCCGGACTAGCGGGGCACACCGGGGAGCTGTTTTTT.

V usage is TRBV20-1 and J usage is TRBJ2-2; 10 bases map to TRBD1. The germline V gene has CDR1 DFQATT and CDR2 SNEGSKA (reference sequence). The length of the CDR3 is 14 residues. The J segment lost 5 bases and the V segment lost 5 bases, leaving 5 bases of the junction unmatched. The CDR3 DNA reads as TGCAGTGCTCGACAGGGGGCGTTGACCGGGGAGCTGTTTTTT. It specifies CSARQGALTGELFF.

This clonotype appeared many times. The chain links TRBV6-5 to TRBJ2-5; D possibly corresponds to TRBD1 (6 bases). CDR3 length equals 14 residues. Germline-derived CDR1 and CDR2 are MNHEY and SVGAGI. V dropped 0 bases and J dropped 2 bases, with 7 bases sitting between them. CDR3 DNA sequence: TGTGCCAGCAGTTACTCCCAGGGGCAAGAGACCCAGTACTTC. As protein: CASSYSQGQETQYF.

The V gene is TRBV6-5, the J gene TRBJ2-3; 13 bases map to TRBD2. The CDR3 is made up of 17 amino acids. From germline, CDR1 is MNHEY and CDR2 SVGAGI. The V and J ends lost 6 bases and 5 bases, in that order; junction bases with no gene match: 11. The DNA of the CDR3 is TGTGCCAGCAGGCAGGAAACTAGCGGGGGGGCCAAAGATACGCAGTATTTT. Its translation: CASRQETSGGAKDTQYF.

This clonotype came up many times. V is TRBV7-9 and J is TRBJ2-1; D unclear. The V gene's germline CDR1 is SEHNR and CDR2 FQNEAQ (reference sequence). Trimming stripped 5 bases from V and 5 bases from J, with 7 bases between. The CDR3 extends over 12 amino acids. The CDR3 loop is CASSLEHNEQFF. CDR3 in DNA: TGTGCCAGCAGCCTCGAGCACAATGAGCAGTTCTTC.

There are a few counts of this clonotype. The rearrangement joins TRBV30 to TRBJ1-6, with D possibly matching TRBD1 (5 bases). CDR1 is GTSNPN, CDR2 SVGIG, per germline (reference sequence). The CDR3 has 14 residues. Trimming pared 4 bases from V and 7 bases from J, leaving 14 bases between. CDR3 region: CAWTRGGGNSPLHF. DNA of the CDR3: TGTGCCTGGACCCGGGGGGGTGGGAATTCACCCCTCCACTTT.

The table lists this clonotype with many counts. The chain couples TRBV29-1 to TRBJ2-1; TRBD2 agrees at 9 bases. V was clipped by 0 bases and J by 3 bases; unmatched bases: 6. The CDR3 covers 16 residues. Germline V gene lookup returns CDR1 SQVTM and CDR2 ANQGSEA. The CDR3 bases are TGCAGCGTTGAAGATCAGGGTAGCGGGGGCTACAATGAGCAGTTCTTC. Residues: CSVEDQGSGGYNEQFF.

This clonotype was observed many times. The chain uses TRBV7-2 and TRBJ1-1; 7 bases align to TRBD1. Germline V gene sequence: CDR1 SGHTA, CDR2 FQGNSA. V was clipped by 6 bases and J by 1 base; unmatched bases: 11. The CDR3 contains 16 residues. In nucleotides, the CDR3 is TGTGCCAGCAGGATCGGACAGGCTCGGAGGAACACTGAAGCTTTCTTT. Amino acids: CASRIGQARRNTEAFF.

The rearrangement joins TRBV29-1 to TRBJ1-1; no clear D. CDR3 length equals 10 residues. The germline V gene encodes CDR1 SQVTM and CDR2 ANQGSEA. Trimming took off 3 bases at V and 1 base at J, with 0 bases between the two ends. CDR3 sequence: CSVENTEAFF. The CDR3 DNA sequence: TGCAGCGTTGAGAACACTGAAGCTTTCTTT. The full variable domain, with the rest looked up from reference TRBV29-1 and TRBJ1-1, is SAVISQKPSRDICQRGTSLTIQCQVDSQVTMMFWYRQQPGQSLTLIATANQGSEATYESGFVIDKFPISRPNLTFSTLTVSNMSPEDSSIYLCSVENTEAFFGQGTRLTVV.

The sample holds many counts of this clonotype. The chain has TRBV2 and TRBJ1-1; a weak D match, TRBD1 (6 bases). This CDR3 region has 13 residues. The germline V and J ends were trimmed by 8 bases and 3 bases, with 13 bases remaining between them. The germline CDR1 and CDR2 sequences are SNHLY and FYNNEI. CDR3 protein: CASFRGGDTEAFF. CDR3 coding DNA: TGTGCCAGCTTCCGAGGGGGGGACACTGAAGCTTTCTTT.

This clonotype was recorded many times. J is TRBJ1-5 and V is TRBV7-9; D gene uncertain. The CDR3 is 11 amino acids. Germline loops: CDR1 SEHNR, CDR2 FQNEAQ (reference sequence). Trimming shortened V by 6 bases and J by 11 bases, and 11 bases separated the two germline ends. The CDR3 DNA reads TGTGCCAGCAGTTCCGGGCGGGCCCAGCATTTT. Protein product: CASSSGRAQHF.

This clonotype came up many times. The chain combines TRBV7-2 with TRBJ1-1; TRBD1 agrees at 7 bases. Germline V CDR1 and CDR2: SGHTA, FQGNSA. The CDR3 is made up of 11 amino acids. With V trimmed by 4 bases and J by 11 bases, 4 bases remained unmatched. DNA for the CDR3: TGTGCCAGCAGCTCGGGACAGTTGGCTTTCTTT. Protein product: CASSSGQLAFF.

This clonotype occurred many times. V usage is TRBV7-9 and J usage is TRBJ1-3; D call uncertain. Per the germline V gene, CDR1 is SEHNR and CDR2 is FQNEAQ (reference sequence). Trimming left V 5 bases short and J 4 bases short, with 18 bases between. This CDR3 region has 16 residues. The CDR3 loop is CASSRIIAAAGNTIYF. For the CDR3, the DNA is TGTGCCAGCAGCCGCATCATTGCTGCAGCGGGAAACACCATATATTTT. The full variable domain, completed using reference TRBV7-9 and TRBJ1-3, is DTGVSQNPRHKITKRGQNVTFRCDPISEHNRLYWYRQTLGQGPEFLTYFQNEAQLEKSRLLSDRFSAERPKGSFSTLEIQRTEQGDSAMYLCASSRIIAAAGNTIYFGEGSWLTVV.

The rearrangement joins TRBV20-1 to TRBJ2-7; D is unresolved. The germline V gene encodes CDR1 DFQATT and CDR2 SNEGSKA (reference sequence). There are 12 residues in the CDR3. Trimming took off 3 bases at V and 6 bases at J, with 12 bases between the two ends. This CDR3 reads CSARKGNAEQYF. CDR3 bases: TGCAGTGCTAGGAAAGGAAACGCCGAGCAGTACTTC.

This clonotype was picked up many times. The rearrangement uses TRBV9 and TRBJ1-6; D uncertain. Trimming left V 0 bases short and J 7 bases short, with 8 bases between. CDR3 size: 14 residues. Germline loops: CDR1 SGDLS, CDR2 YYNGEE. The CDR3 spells CASSVDSSNSPLHF. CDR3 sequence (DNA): TGTGCCAGCAGCGTAGACAGCTCAAATTCACCCCTCCACTTT. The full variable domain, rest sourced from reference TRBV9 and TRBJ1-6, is DSGVTQTPKHLITATGQRVTLRCSPRSGDLSVYWYQQSLDQGLQFLIQYYNGEERAKGNILERFSAQQFPDLHSELNLSSLELGDSALYFCASSVDSSNSPLHFGNGTRLTVT.

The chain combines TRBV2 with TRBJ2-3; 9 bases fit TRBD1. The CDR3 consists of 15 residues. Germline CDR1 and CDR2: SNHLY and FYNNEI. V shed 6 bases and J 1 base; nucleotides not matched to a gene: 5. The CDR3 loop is CASSFTGGGTDTQYF. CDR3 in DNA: TGTGCCAGCAGCTTTACAGGGGGCGGCACAGATACGCAGTATTTT.